This T cell receptor (beta chain) is drawn from a study of blood T cells in healthy people across ages. V lost 3 bases to trimming and J lost 3 bases, with 12 bases between them. In germline, CDR1 is SGHRS, CDR2 YFSETQ. The CDR3 is 15 residues long. On this clonotype: Its antigen is currently unknown.

Primed by a sample-barcoded 5' primer and a J-beta primer mix, a second PCR proceeded for 7 to 11 cycles. All cDNA molecules were each tagged by a template-switch adaptor with 12 random nucleotides. Each CDR3 protein is one row after TCRdb ran MiXCR on the 5' RACE reads. The sample yields some 850,000 distinct CDR3 sequences, more than 25% seen once. Overall study results and limits: The long-lived group displayed more naive CD4+ cells, plus higher diversity, than the aged donors did.

Separately, the same data were catalogued under a study of T cells of mothers and their children. That study reports: Each mother yielded more than 9 million TCR beta CDR3 reads. Each child yielded roughly 2.9 million reads. When mothers and children were related, their normalized repertoire overlap, which was always slightly higher, did not differ significantly from that of unrelated pairs.

Source material: blood. J is TRBJ2-2 and V is TRBV5-1; the D gene is possibly TRBD1 (6 bases). This sequence originates from a boy younger than 18 in good health. CDR3 in amino acids: CASSSDRTHTGELFF. The CDR3 bases are TGCGCCAGCAGCTCTGACAGGACCCACACCGGGGAGCTGTTTTTT.